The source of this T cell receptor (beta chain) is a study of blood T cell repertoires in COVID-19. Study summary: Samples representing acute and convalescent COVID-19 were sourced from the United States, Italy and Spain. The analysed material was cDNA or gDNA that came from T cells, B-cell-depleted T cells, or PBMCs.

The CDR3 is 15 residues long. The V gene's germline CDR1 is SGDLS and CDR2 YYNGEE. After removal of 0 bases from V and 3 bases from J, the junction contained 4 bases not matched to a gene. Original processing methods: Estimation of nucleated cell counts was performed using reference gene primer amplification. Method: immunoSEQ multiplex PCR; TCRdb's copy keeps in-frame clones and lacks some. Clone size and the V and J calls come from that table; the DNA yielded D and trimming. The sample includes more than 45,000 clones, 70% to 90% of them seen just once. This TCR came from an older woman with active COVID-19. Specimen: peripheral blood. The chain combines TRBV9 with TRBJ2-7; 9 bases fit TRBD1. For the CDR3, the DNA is TGTGCCAGCAGCGTAGGGACAGGGGAGAACTACGAGCAGTACTTC. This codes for CASSVGTGENYEQYF. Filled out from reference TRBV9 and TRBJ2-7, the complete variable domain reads DSGVTQTPKHLITATGQRVTLRCSPRSGDLSVYWYQQSLDQGLQFLIQYYNGEERAKGNILERFSAQQFPDLHSELNLSSLELGDSALYFCASSVGTGENYEQYFGPGTRLTVT.